The rows below give T cell receptor beta chains drawn from one sample of a study of blood T cell repertoires in COVID-19. Method: immunoSEQ multiplex PCR; TCRdb's copy keeps in-frame clones and lacks some. The table records about 480,000 clones, roughly 91% of them present only once. The sequenced sample consisted of peripheral blood. The receptors here all came from a woman aged 50 to 65 with COVID-19, enrolled during active disease. Both conserved end residues are part of each CDR3. Each record gives: D gene, J gene, clone size, V gene, CDR3 DNA, CDR3 protein. The D gene is left open where the match is weak. For some rows the clone size is stated as once, few or many, or as a class when expanded; others skip it.

d_call: TRBD1; j_call: TRBJ2-1; clone_size: once; v_call: TRBV10-1; cdr3_nt: TGCGCCAGCTCCGGACAGGGCAATGAGCAGTTCTTC; cdr3_aa: CASSGQGNEQFF
d_call: -; j_call: TRBJ1-1; clone_size: -; v_call: TRBV5-1; cdr3_nt: TGCGCCAGCAGCCAAACAGGGCCGAACACTGAAGCTTTCTTT; cdr3_aa: CASSQTGPNTEAFF
d_call: TRBD1; j_call: TRBJ1-2; clone_size: -; v_call: TRBV11-2; cdr3_nt: TGTGCCAGCAGCTTTTCCGGTGCGGGACAGTATGGCTACACCTTC; cdr3_aa: CASSFSGAGQYGYTF
d_call: TRBD1; j_call: TRBJ2-7; clone_size: -; v_call: TRBV6-5; cdr3_nt: TGTGCCAGCTCCACCGGGACAGATATTTCCTACGAGCAGTACTTC; cdr3_aa: CASSTGTDISYEQYF
d_call: -; j_call: TRBJ1-1; clone_size: -; v_call: TRBV24-1; cdr3_nt: TGTGCCACCAGTGACCCCACATCCACTGAAGCTTTCTTT; cdr3_aa: CATSDPTSTEAFF
d_call: -; j_call: TRBJ1-1; clone_size: -; v_call: TRBV29-1; cdr3_nt: TGCAGCGTCCTGGTCGGGGCTGAAGCTTTCTTT; cdr3_aa: CSVLVGAEAFF
d_call: -; j_call: TRBJ1-1; clone_size: -; v_call: TRBV4-1; cdr3_nt: TGCGCCAGCAGCCAAGAAGAGGTAACTGAAGCTTTCTTT; cdr3_aa: CASSQEEVTEAFF
d_call: -; j_call: TRBJ1-1; clone_size: -; v_call: TRBV25-1; cdr3_nt: TGTGCCAGCAGTGAAAGGGAAGGGGGTGGCACTGAAGCTTTCTTT; cdr3_aa: CASSEREGGGTEAFF
d_call: TRBD1; j_call: TRBJ2-1; clone_size: -; v_call: TRBV13; cdr3_nt: TGTGCCAGCAGCCTCCGGGACAGGCCTTATTACAATGAGCAGTTCTTC; cdr3_aa: CASSLRDRPYYNEQFF
d_call: TRBD2; j_call: TRBJ2-1; clone_size: -; v_call: TRBV7-7; cdr3_nt: TGTGCCAGCAGCTCCGGCGGGGGGGCTAGCAATGAGCAGTTCTTC; cdr3_aa: CASSSGGGASNEQFF
d_call: -; j_call: TRBJ1-1; clone_size: -; v_call: TRBV5-1; cdr3_nt: TGCGCCAGCAGCGTAGGGGACACTGAAGCTTTCTTT; cdr3_aa: CASSVGDTEAFF
d_call: -; j_call: TRBJ1-2; clone_size: -; v_call: TRBV2; cdr3_nt: TGTGCCAGCAGTGGGGACTCTAACTATGGCTACACCTTC; cdr3_aa: CASSGDSNYGYTF
d_call: TRBD1; j_call: TRBJ2-7; clone_size: -; v_call: TRBV7-8; cdr3_nt: TGTGCCAGCAGCTTACAGGGACAGACCTACGAGCAGTACTTC; cdr3_aa: CASSLQGQTYEQYF
d_call: -; j_call: TRBJ2-4; clone_size: few; v_call: TRBV9; cdr3_nt: TGTGCCAGCAGCGAGGGGGGACAGTCAAACATTCAGTACTTC; cdr3_aa: CASSEGGQSNIQYF
d_call: TRBD1; j_call: TRBJ2-7; clone_size: -; v_call: TRBV5-1; cdr3_nt: TGCGCCAGCAGCTCAACAGGGGGCTCCCAATACGAGCAGTACTTC; cdr3_aa: CASSSTGGSQYEQYF
d_call: -; j_call: TRBJ2-5; clone_size: -; v_call: TRBV15; cdr3_nt: TGTGCCACCAGCAGAGATTCTGGCAGGATTAGTATGGAGACCCAGTACTTC; cdr3_aa: CATSRDSGRISMETQYF